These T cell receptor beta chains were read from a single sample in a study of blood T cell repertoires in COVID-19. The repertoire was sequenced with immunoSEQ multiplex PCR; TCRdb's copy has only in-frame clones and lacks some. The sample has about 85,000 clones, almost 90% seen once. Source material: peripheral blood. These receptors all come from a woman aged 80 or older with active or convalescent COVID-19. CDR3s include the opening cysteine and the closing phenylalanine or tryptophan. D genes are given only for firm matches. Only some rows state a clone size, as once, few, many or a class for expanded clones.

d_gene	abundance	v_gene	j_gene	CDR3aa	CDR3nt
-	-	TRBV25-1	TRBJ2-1	CASSDTIGATYNEQFF	TGTGCCAGCAGTGACACGATAGGGGCCACCTACAATGAGCAGTTCTTC
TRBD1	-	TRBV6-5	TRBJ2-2	CASRGTGNTGELFF	TGTGCCAGCAGGGGGACAGGGAACACCGGGGAGCTGTTTTTT
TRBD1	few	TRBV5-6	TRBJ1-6	CASSLRQGFSPLHF	TGTGCCAGCAGCTTGAGACAGGGGTTTTCACCCCTCCACTTT
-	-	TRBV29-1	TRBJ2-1	CSVEDQAGVVF	TGCAGCGTTGAAGATCAGGCGGGCGTAGTCTTC
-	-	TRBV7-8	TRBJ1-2	CASSLGQNYGYTF	TGTGCCAGCTCCCTGGGGCAGAACTATGGCTACACCTTC
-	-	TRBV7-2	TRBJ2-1	CASSLAKREQFF	TGTGCCAGCAGCTTAGCAAAGAGAGAGCAGTTCTTC
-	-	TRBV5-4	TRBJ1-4	CASSVTGSDEKLFF	TGTGCCAGCAGCGTTACAGGGTCGGATGAAAAACTGTTTTTT
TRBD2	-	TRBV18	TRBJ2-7	CASSPPSGSYEQYF	TGTGCCAGCTCACCTCCTAGCGGGAGCTACGAGCAGTACTTC
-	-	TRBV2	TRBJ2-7	CASRDREFDYEQYF	TGTGCCAGCCGAGACCGGGAGTTCGACTACGAGCAGTACTTC
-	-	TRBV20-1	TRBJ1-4	CSAGQLEKLFF	TGCAGTGCTGGACAGCTTGAAAAACTGTTTTTT
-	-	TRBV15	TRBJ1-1	CATSRAGGSNTEAFF	TGTGCCACCAGCAGAGCTGGAGGATCAAACACTGAAGCTTTCTTT
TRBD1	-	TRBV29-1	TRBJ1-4	CSVTGLGTNEKLFF	TGCAGCGTGACAGGGTTGGGGACTAATGAAAAACTGTTTTTT
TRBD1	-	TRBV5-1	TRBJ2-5	CASSQTGQETQYF	TGCGCCAGCAGCCAGACAGGGCAAGAGACCCAGTACTTC
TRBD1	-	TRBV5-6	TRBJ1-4	CASSLGQAATNEKLFF	TGTGCCAGCAGCCTGGGACAGGCTGCAACTAATGAAAAACTGTTTTTT
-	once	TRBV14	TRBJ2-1	CASSQDPLGVQAYNEQFF	TGTGCCAGCAGCCAAGACCCCCTCGGAGTTCAAGCCTACAATGAGCAGTTCTTC
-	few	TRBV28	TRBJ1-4	CASSYRTATNEKLFF	TGTGCCAGCAGTTATAGGACAGCAACTAATGAAAAACTGTTTTTT
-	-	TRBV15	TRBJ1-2	CATSRVPGSSGYTF	TGTGCCACCAGCAGGGTCCCGGGGTCAAGTGGCTACACCTTC